This T cell receptor beta chain was captured by sequencing in a study of T cell responses to AZD1222 COVID-19 vaccine. Findings and caveats of the study: Among the donors, most were white British and more were female, and clonal diversity was possibly underestimated. CD4 TCRs covered the whole spike, strongest at regions 160-218 and 743-854. Just a handful of AZD1222 recipients tested seropositive at baseline.

Comments on this clone: As yet, its antigen is unknown.

Second-dose intervals near 4 or 12 weeks were combined. V dropped 11 bases and J dropped 4; count of bases not matched to a gene: 14. CDR1 is MNHEY, CDR2 SVGAGI, per germline. The CDR3 is made up of 14 amino acids. TCRdb's table, derived via immunoSEQ multiplex PCR, lists solely in-frame clones and lacks some. The sample consists of approximately 100,000 clones, 80% to 90% of them appearing once. The gene calls are TRBV6-5 and TRBJ2-7; 7 nucleotides agree with TRBD2. Sequencing was performed on peripheral blood, taken 28 days after the second AZD1222 dose. This sequence originates from an adult who received the AZD1222 COVID-19 vaccine. The CDR3, as DNA: TGTGCCGGGGGGGGAGACGGAACCGGTTACGAGCAGTACTTC. Its protein is CAGGGDGTGYEQYF.